These T cell receptor beta chains were read from a single sample in a study of CD8+CD57+ T cells in acquired aplastic anemia. TCRdb re-called the reads with MiXCR, one entry per CDR3 protein. Of around 170,000 distinct CDR3 sequences in the sample, 48% are singletons; the top ten hold approximately 9.7%. Sequencing used sorted CD4+, CD8+, or CD8+CD57+ T cells (not recorded which) from PBMCs. The source is a human donor with aplastic anemia. Each CDR3 is given with its conserved first and last residue. Fields, in order: clone size, D gene, V gene, J gene, CDR3 DNA, CDR3 protein. D genes are given only for firm matches. Size tells how often a clone was seen (once, few, many) or the class of an expanded clone, and some rows leave it out.

-	TRBD1	TRBV29-1	TRBJ2-7	TGCAGCGTTGAAGCCGGGACAGGGAACGGCTACGAGCAGTACTTC	CSVEAGTGNGYEQYF
-	-	TRBV20-1	TRBJ1-2	TGCGGTGCTAAGGCAGGGTGGGGCTACGGCTACACCTTC	CGAKAGWGYGYTF
-	-	TRBV24-1	TRBJ2-5	TGTGCGACGGGGGTCCAAGAGACCCAGTACTTC	CATGVQETQYF
-	TRBD2	TRBV7-6	TRBJ2-1	TGTGCCAGCAGCTTAGGTAGCGGGGGGACCAATGAGCAGTTCTTC	CASSLGSGGTNEQFF
-	-	TRBV19	TRBJ1-2	TGTGCCAGTAGCCCGAGCGCGGGCTACACCTTC	CASSPSAGYTF
-	-	TRBV20-1	TRBJ2-1	TGCAGTGCTAGAGATAGTAACAGGGTGAGTGAGCAGTTCTTC	CSARDSNRVSEQFF
few	TRBD1	TRBV2	TRBJ1-6	TGTGCCAGCAGTGAAATGGGGACAGGGACTTCACCCCTCCACTTT	CASSEMGTGTSPLHF
few	-	TRBV10-2	TRBJ1-1	TGCGCCAGCAGGAGTCAGTCGAACACTGAAGCTTTCTTT	CASRSQSNTEAFF
many	-	TRBV10-3	TRBJ2-3	TGTGCCATCAGTGAGCCGCAGGGCGCAGATACGCAGTATTTT	CAISEPQGADTQYF
-	-	TRBV24-1	TRBJ2-5	TGTGCCACCAGTGACATCGAGACCCAGTACTTC	CATSDIETQYF
-	-	TRBV10-3	TRBJ1-1	TGTGCCATCAGTGAGTCGTCAGGGGCTGAAGCTTTCTTT	CAISESSGAEAFF
-	-	TRBV5-1	TRBJ1-1	TGCGCCAGCAGCGCCGAGTCATTTTCCTTGAACACTGAAGCTTTCTTT	CASSAESFSLNTEAFF
-	TRBD2	TRBV11-1	TRBJ2-1	TGTGCCAGCGTTGGTTACGGGGGGGCGAATGAGCAGTTCTTC	CASVGYGGANEQFF
-	-	TRBV29-1	TRBJ2-7	TGCAGCGTCGATACAGGGAGCTCCTACGAGCAGTACTTC	CSVDTGSSYEQYF
-	-	TRBV6-5	TRBJ2-1	TGTGCCAGCAGTTACGGGCTAGCGTTGAATGAGCAGTTCTTC	CASSYGLALNEQFF
-	-	TRBV19	TRBJ1-1	TGTGCCAGTTCAGTGACAGGAACTAACACTGAAGCTTTCTTT	CASSVTGTNTEAFF
-	-	TRBV15	TRBJ2-7	TGTGCCACCAGCAGAGTATCGACCACCTACGAGCAGTACTTC	CATSRVSTTYEQYF
-	-	TRBV2	TRBJ1-1	TGTGCCAGCAACCTATTTGGGAACACTGAAGCTTTCTTT	CASNLFGNTEAFF
few	TRBD1	TRBV24-1	TRBJ2-7	TGTGCCACCAGCCCGGGACAGGACCCCTACGAGCAGTACTTC	CATSPGQDPYEQYF
many	TRBD1	TRBV20-1	TRBJ1-2	TGCAGTGCTAGAGTTGGGACAGGGTTTGGCTACACCTTC	CSARVGTGFGYTF
many	TRBD1	TRBV2	TRBJ1-2	TGTGCCAGCAGTTCCCGGACAGGGGTAGGTGGCTACACCTTC	CASSSRTGVGGYTF
few	TRBD1	TRBV6-2/TRBV6-3	TRBJ1-5	TGTGCCAGCAGGCCCGGGACAGGTGGGCAGCCCCAGCATTTT	CASRPGTGGQPQHF
-	-	TRBV19	TRBJ2-1	TGTGCCAGTAGTATCGGAACTAGGGTCTACAATGAGCAGTTCTTC	CASSIGTRVYNEQFF
-	-	TRBV10-3	TRBJ2-7	TGTGCCAGCAGTCGGACTCAAGGCTACGAGCAGTACTTC	CASSRTQGYEQYF
-	TRBD1	TRBV19	TRBJ1-6	TGTGCCAGTAGTACAGGACAGGGCCCTAATTCACCCCTCCACTTT	CASSTGQGPNSPLHF
once	-	TRBV2	TRBJ2-5	TGTGCTAGAGATTTGGGCGAGCAAGAGACCCAGTACTTC	CARDLGEQETQYF
-	-	TRBV19	TRBJ2-5	TGTGCCAGTAGCCCAAGTAGGGGGAACGTAGAGACCCAGTACTTC	CASSPSRGNVETQYF
-	-	TRBV11-2	TRBJ2-7	TGTGCCAGCAGCTTAGATCGGGCGGGATCCTACGAGCAGTACTTC	CASSLDRAGSYEQYF
many	-	TRBV6-1	TRBJ2-7	TGTGCCAGCAGTGAATCCGAGGCCTACGAGCAGTACTTC	CASSESEAYEQYF
many	-	TRBV5-6	TRBJ1-2	TGTGCCAGCAGCTTGCAAACTAACTATGGCTACACCTTC	CASSLQTNYGYTF
many	TRBD2	TRBV5-6	TRBJ2-2	TGTGCCAGCAGCTCGGGGACTAGCGGGAGAGACGGGGAGCTGTTTTTT	CASSSGTSGRDGELFF
many	-	TRBV9	TRBJ2-5	TGTGCCAGCAGCTCCACCTGGGGGCAGACCCAGTACTTC	CASSSTWGQTQYF
many	-	TRBV15	TRBJ2-5	TGTGCCACCAGCAGAGTCCGGGGGGTAGGACAGACGCCCGGGGGGTTTAGAGAGACCCAGTACTTC	CATSRVRGVGQTPGGFRETQYF
-	TRBD2	TRBV24-1	TRBJ2-3	TGTGCCAGTGGACCGGGAGGTAGTAGCACAGATACGCAGTATTTT	CASGPGGSSTDTQYF
-	-	TRBV25-1	TRBJ2-1	TGTGCCAGCAGTGAAGAGCTATCATACAATGAGCAGTTCTTC	CASSEELSYNEQFF
-	TRBD1	TRBV16	TRBJ2-7	TGTGCCAGCAGCCAAATCCCCTGGGACAGGGCATCACCCTACGAGCAGTACTTC	CASSQIPWDRASPYEQYF
-	TRBD1	TRBV15	TRBJ2-1	TGTGCCACCAGCAGAGAGACAGGGTTCAATGAGCAGTTCTTC	CATSRETGFNEQFF
-	-	TRBV7-3	TRBJ1-1	TGTGCCAGCAGCGCCACGGCGGGTACTGAAGCTTTCTTT	CASSATAGTEAFF
many	-	TRBV20-1	TRBJ2-7	TGCAGTGCTAGAGAGGTTCAAAATCCCTACGAGCAGTACTTC	CSAREVQNPYEQYF
-	TRBD1	TRBV20-1	TRBJ2-5	TGCAGTGCTAGAGTGACAGGGGCTATCGAGACCCAGTACTTC	CSARVTGAIETQYF
-	-	TRBV20-1	TRBJ2-2	TGCAGTGCTAGGGCCGGGAATAGCCCCGCCGGGGAGCTGTTTTTT	CSARAGNSPAGELFF
few	TRBD1	TRBV5-1	TRBJ1-2	TGCGCCAACAGCTTGGGACAGGGTTCTCTCTACGGCTACACCTTC	CANSLGQGSLYGYTF
-	-	TRBV5-1	TRBJ2-3	TGCGCCAGCAGCTCAGGACTACCGATTCGAGATACGCAGTATTTT	CASSSGLPIRDTQYF
-	TRBD2	TRBV20-1	TRBJ2-1	TGCAGTGCCCCATCAGCGGGAGCGAATGAGCAGTTCTTC	CSAPSAGANEQFF
-	-	TRBV24-1	TRBJ1-5	TGTGCCACCAGCGAGGGGCATCAGCCCCAGCATTTT	CATSEGHQPQHF
few	TRBD1	TRBV25-1	TRBJ2-2	TGTGCCAGCAGTGGTAACAGGGGGTTGGACACCGGGGAGCTGTTTTTT	CASSGNRGLDTGELFF
many	-	TRBV24-1	TRBJ1-5	TGTGCCACCAGCCAGGGGAGAGGGGCTGGTCAGCCCCAGCATTTT	CATSQGRGAGQPQHF
many	TRBD2	TRBV5-1	TRBJ2-7	TGCGCCAGCAATTTGGGGACTAGCGGCTACGAGCAGTACTTC	CASNLGTSGYEQYF
many	TRBD2	TRBV29-1	TRBJ2-1	TGCAGCGTTCGGACTAGCGGTAGCTCCTACAATGAGCAGTTCTTC	CSVRTSGSSYNEQFF
many	-	TRBV20-1	TRBJ2-1	TGCAGTGCGACTAGGAATGAGCAGTTCTTC	CSATRNEQFF
-	-	TRBV7-3	TRBJ1-6	TGTGCCAGCAGAACAGGGAAATCAAATTCACCCCTCCACTTT	CASRTGKSNSPLHF
many	-	TRBV12-3/TRBV12-4	TRBJ1-2	TGTGCCAGCACTTTAAAACAGGAGATCTATGGCTACACCTTC	CASTLKQEIYGYTF
many	TRBD2	TRBV7-3	TRBJ2-3	TGTGCCAGCAGCCCAACAGGGACTAGCGGGGGCACAGATACGCAGTATTTT	CASSPTGTSGGTDTQYF
-	-	TRBV19	TRBJ1-1	TGTGCCAGTAAAGTGGGGATGAACACTGAAGCTTTCTTT	CASKVGMNTEAFF
many	-	TRBV7-2	TRBJ1-1	TGTGCCAGCAGCGTGAACAGGGAGCGAGGCACTGAAGCTTTCTTT	CASSVNRERGTEAFF
many	-	TRBV19	TRBJ1-4	TGTGCCAGTAGTATTGTGGGGAAACTGTTTTTT	CASSIVGKLFF
-	-	TRBV2	TRBJ1-2	TGTGCCAGCAGTGGGCAGAAGGAGGGCTACACCTTC	CASSGQKEGYTF
-	-	TRBV2	TRBJ2-1	TGTGCCAGCAGTGATGGGCAGTTCTTC	CASSDGQFF
-	-	TRBV29-1	TRBJ2-6	TGCAGCGTTGAGCTTGGGGCCAACGTCCTGACTTTC	CSVELGANVLTF